This T cell receptor beta chain comes out of a study of blood T cell repertoires in COVID-19. Study-level information: The analysed material was cDNA or gDNA that came from T cells, B-cell-depleted T cells, or PBMCs.

As handled by the study authors: Amplified reference gene primers provided the basis for estimating nucleated cell counts. Assay: immunoSEQ multiplex PCR; the TCRdb copy retains only in-frame clones and omits some. The V and J calls and the clone size are those of that table, but D and trimming were determined from the DNA. The table has nearly 350,000 clones, 87% seen once. Trimming took off 0 bases at V and 0 bases at J, with 20 bases between the two ends. The germline V gene encodes CDR1 SGHAT and CDR2 FQNNGV. This CDR3 contains 19 residues. The chain uses TRBV11-2 and TRBJ1-1; no clear D gene. The TCR comes from a woman in her forties or fifties with COVID-19, enrolled during active disease. Sequenced input: peripheral blood. CDR3 sequence (DNA): TGTGCCAGCAGCTTAGAAGGGTCTAAGCGGTTAGAGATGAACACTGAAGCTTTCTTT. Protein: CASSLEGSKRLEMNTEAFF.